This is a list of T cell receptor beta chains from one sample in a study of human T cells and chemical hapten exposure. Via MiXCR, TCRdb re-called the RACE reads, giving one row per CDR3 protein. The data contain 300,000 to 450,000 distinct CDR3 sequences, 5.1% of them singletons. The material was whole blood, obtained in connection with sensitization to the hapten diphenylcyclopropenone (DPC). These receptors were obtained from a woman aged 45-65 years with alopecia areata. Some clones in this sample may be carry-over from other donors' samples. The CDR3 runs from the conserved cysteine through the conserved F or W.

J | V | length | CDR3
TRBJ2-3 | TRBV7-9 | 14 | CASAPSGGTDTQYF
TRBJ2-3 | TRBV9 | 14 | CASSVDFRADTQYF
TRBJ1-1 | TRBV7-9 | 13 | CASSLAGHPEAFF
TRBJ2-3 | TRBV13 | 16 | CASSLERAGDTDTQYF
TRBJ2-3 | TRBV27 | 15 | CASSLVRGHTDTQYF
TRBJ2-7 | TRBV6-2/TRBV6-3 | 14 | CASSSYQGRDEQYF
TRBJ2-1 | TRBV4-2 | 15 | CASSQEREIHNEQFF
TRBJ1-1 | TRBV27 | 13 | CASGGTLWTEAFF
TRBJ2-7 | TRBV10-3 | 15 | CAISDLGGNSYEQYF
TRBJ2-3 | TRBV10-3 | 16 | CAISDTGTGTTDTQYF
TRBJ1-5 | TRBV5-1 | 14 | CASSLEQGYRPQHF
TRBJ1-5 | TRBV24-1 | 16 | CAIEIPDRGSNQPQHF
TRBJ2-3 | TRBV30 | 16 | CAWSGPAGGRTDTQYF
TRBJ2-3 | TRBV20-1 | 17 | CSVPLAGGRGSTDTQYF
TRBJ2-5 | TRBV4-3 | 15 | CASSPFSGGQETQYF
TRBJ2-5 | TRBV20-1 | 13 | CSSLRTGQETQYF
TRBJ2-3 | TRBV7-9 | 15 | CASSLVQEGTDTQYF
TRBJ2-7 | TRBV9 | 14 | CASSVANRANEQYF
TRBJ2-7 | TRBV2 | 12 | CASIGVSYEQYF
TRBJ1-2 | TRBV9 | 13 | CASSVVSNYGYTF
TRBJ2-1 | TRBV6-5 | 15 | CASSYLGGSYNEQFF
TRBJ2-3 | TRBV9 | 12 | CASSVTTDTQYF
TRBJ2-5 | TRBV27 | 14 | CASSLQGSQETQYF
TRBJ1-1 | TRBV4-2 | 14 | CASSPGEFNTEAFF
TRBJ1-1 | TRBV28 | 15 | CASIPQPAAYTEAFF
TRBJ2-3 | TRBV9 | 17 | CASSVVSSGGIQDTQYF
TRBJ2-7 | TRBV2 | 18 | CASSEALPGTGESYEQYF
TRBJ2-3 | TRBV21-1 | 14 | CASAGWRGGDTQYF
TRBJ2-1 | TRBV29-1 | 16 | CSVAGKRGPSYNEQFF
TRBJ1-5 | TRBV6-2/TRBV6-3 | 15 | CASSYSQGPNQPQHF
TRBJ1-5 | TRBV28 | 17 | CALQRGGLSKIIQPQHF
TRBJ1-1 | TRBV2 | 12 | CASSSGLHSAFF
TRBJ2-7 | TRBV12-5 | 16 | CASGLDLPGQGHEQYF
TRBJ1-1 | TRBV2 | 13 | CASGGQGNTEAFF
TRBJ2-1 | TRBV7-8 | 14 | CASSSGLKGNEQFF
TRBJ2-4 | TRBV11-2 | 15 | CASSLLRTGEDIQYF
TRBJ1-5 | TRBV24-1 | 17 | CATSDPREQGAGQPQHF
TRBJ2-7 | TRBV4-1 | 13 | CASSQGETYEQYF
TRBJ2-3 | TRBV20-1 | 13 | CSARDPGADTQYF
TRBJ2-5 | TRBV29-1 | 13 | CSVDEAYGETQYF
TRBJ2-2 | TRBV13 | 16 | CASSPRGGRSTGELFF
TRBJ2-5 | TRBV11-2 | 17 | CASSLDRSGGPMGTQYF
TRBJ2-3 | TRBV4-1 | 16 | CASSQEGQQRTDTQYF
TRBJ2-2 | TRBV7-9 | 11 | CASDDTGELFF
TRBJ1-1 | TRBV2 | 14 | CASTLGAGITEAFF
TRBJ1-3 | TRBV6-1 | 20 | CASSRIGQQKGGISGNTIYF
TRBJ2-3 | TRBV30 | 15 | CAWSVWSGGTDTQYF
TRBJ2-1 | TRBV9 | 15 | CASSVARGGQGEQFF
TRBJ2-5 | TRBV4-3 | 15 | CASSQVTGGLETQYF